Below, 17 T cell receptor beta chains from the same sample are listed, as sequenced in a study of cytomegalovirus exposure and HLA in healthy donors. PCR employed 60 Vbeta and 13 Jbeta primers. Profiled with immunoSEQ multiplex PCR; TCRdb holds only in-frame clones, not every one. The sample carries over 80,000 clones, around 85% recorded once. Sequenced material: PBMCs. Receptors were obtained from a man aged 35-49 years in good health and CMV-seropositive.

J is TRBJ2-1 and V is TRBV4-1, with TRBD2 matching over 12 bases. V lost 2 bases and J lost 10; bases outside the gene matches: 6. Germline V gene lookup returns CDR1 MGHRA and CDR2 YSYEKL. The CDR3 is 15 amino acids. The CDR3: CASSQLAGGVLEQFF. The DNA for the CDR3 is TGCGCCAGCAGCCAACTAGCGGGAGGGGTCTTGGAGCAGTTCTTC.

The V gene is TRBV11-2, the J gene TRBJ2-5; 11 nucleotides line up with TRBD2. The CDR3 is made up of 14 amino acids. Germline-derived CDR1 and CDR2 are SGHAT and FQNNGV. With V trimmed by 4 bases and J by 7 bases, 5 bases remained unmatched. As DNA, the CDR3 is TGTGCCAGCAGCTCGGGACTAGCGGCGGGGACCCAGTACTTC. Translated: CASSSGLAAGTQYF.

The rearrangement joins TRBV27 to TRBJ1-6; no clear D gene. This CDR3 is built from 14 residues. Germline V gives CDR1 MNHEY, CDR2 SMNVEV (reference sequence). V lost 2 bases to trimming and J lost 8 bases, with 10 bases between them. The CDR3 sequence: CASSLGGVDSPLHF. The DNA for the CDR3 is TGTGCCAGCAGTTTAGGCGGGGTCGATTCACCCCTCCACTTT.

The gene calls are TRBV5-1 and TRBJ2-7; 8 nucleotides agree with TRBD1. The CDR3 runs to 14 residues. The junction had 4 bases not matched to a gene; V was cut back by 2 bases and J by 3 bases. CDR1 SGHRS and CDR2 YFSETQ come from the germline V gene. CDR3 DNA sequence: TGCGCCAGCAGCTTAGGCGGACAGGGCTACGAGCAGTACTTC. Encoded protein: CASSLGGQGYEQYF.

The chain uses TRBV9 and TRBJ2-3; 9 positions agree with TRBD1. This CDR3 region has 15 residues. With 2 bases clipped from V and 5 bases from J, the junction kept 6 bases outside the gene matches. Germline values: CDR1 SGDLS, CDR2 YYNGEE. The DNA for the CDR3 is TGTGCCAGCAGCGTTTGGGACAGGGCAGGAGATACGCAGTATTTT. It is translated as CASSVWDRAGDTQYF.

This rearrangement joins TRBV9 to TRBJ2-1, with TRBD2 matching over 9 bases. The CDR3 runs to 15 residues. The germline gives CDR1 SGDLS, CDR2 YYNGEE. With 0 bases clipped from V and 6 bases from J, the junction kept 4 bases outside the gene matches. The CDR3 reads CASSVELAGTNEQFF. CDR3 DNA: TGTGCCAGCAGCGTAGAACTAGCGGGTACCAATGAGCAGTTCTTC.

The chain carries TRBV27 and TRBJ2-3; D may be TRBD1 (6 bases). Germline V gene data show CDR1 as MNHEY and CDR2 as SMNVEV (reference sequence). This CDR3 region has 11 residues. V was clipped by 4 bases and J by 11 bases, with 10 bases between them. This CDR3 is CASSWGRKQYF. The CDR3 DNA follows: TGTGCCAGCAGTTGGGGGCGGAAGCAGTATTTT.

The chain carries TRBV7-8 and TRBJ1-6, with 8 bases that match TRBD1. Germline CDR1 and CDR2: SGHVS and FQNEAQ. The CDR3 has 17 residues. The trim removed 1 base at V and 8 bases at J, leaving 10 bases unmatched. As DNA, the CDR3 is TGTGCCAGCAGCTTAGTTACAGGGGGAAGAGTCGATTCACCCCTCCACTTT. This translates into CASSLVTGGRVDSPLHF. Drawing the rest from reference TRBV7-8 and TRBJ1-6, the complete variable domain is GAGVSQSPRYKVAKRGQDVALRCDPISGHVSLFWYQQALGQGPEFLTYFQNEAQLDKSGLPSDRFFAERPEGSVSTLKIQRTQQEDSAVYLCASSLVTGGRVDSPLHFGNGTRLTVT.

The CDR3 spells CAWRGIGSEKLFF. The CDR3 region has the DNA TGTGCCTGGAGAGGAATCGGGTCCGAAAAACTGTTTTTT. The V gene is TRBV30, the J gene TRBJ1-4; no firm D call. V shed 3 bases and J shed 8 bases, with 13 bases lying between them. Germline V gene sequence: CDR1 GTSNPN, CDR2 SVGIG (reference sequence). This CDR3 has 13 amino acids.

The chain employs TRBV10-1 and TRBJ2-1; TRBD2 agrees at 7 bases. Losses at the gene ends were 4 bases for V and 5 bases for J; bases not matched to a gene: 2. Per the germline V gene, CDR1 is WNHNN and CDR2 is SYGVQD (reference sequence). The CDR3 loop spans 13 amino acids. The CDR3 DNA follows: TGCGCCAGCAGTGGGGCGGGAGACAATGAGCAGTTCTTC. It translates to CASSGAGDNEQFF.

J is TRBJ1-1 and V is TRBV6-1; D gene unclear. V was trimmed by 5 bases and J by 0 bases, leaving 7 bases between them. The CDR3 spans 13 residues. The germline V gene has CDR1 MNHNS and CDR2 SASEGT. The CDR3 region has the DNA TGTGCCAGCAGTTTACGGGTGAACACTGAAGCTTTCTTT. This codes for CASSLRVNTEAFF.

The V and J genes are TRBV6-5 and TRBJ1-1; D gene unclear. V was clipped by 4 bases and J by 11 bases, with 14 bases between them. Germline V gene data show CDR1 as MNHEY and CDR2 as SVGAGI. The CDR3 has 12 amino acids. The CDR3 protein is CASSSLSGGAFF. The CDR3 DNA reads TGTGCCAGCAGTTCGCTATCCGGAGGGGCTTTCTTT.

This chain joins TRBV18 and TRBJ2-7; D is possibly TRBD2 (7 bases). This CDR3 comprises 15 residues. Trimming pared 2 bases from V and 4 bases from J, leaving 15 bases between. The germline V gene has CDR1 KGHSH and CDR2 LQKENI. CDR3 in amino acids: CASSPLGGAAYEQYF. CDR3 coding DNA: TGTGCCAGCTCACCATTGGGGGGGGCGGCTTACGAGCAGTACTTC.

This sequence joins TRBV27 and TRBJ2-6; tentatively, D is TRBD2 (5 bases). CDR1 MNHEY and CDR2 SMNVEV come from the germline V gene (reference sequence). This CDR3 has 17 amino acids. V was cut by 5 bases and J by 0 bases, with 14 bases left in between. DNA for the CDR3: TGTGCCAGCAGTCCACCACCCGGGGACTCTGGGGCCAACGTCCTGACTTTC. It translates to CASSPPPGDSGANVLTF.

The chain has TRBV6-5 and TRBJ1-5, with TRBD1 matching 10 bases. The CDR3 is 15 residues long. With V trimmed by 6 bases and J by 7 bases, 9 bases remained unmatched. CDR1 is MNHEY, CDR2 SVGAGI, per germline. CDR3 sequence: CASRTTGGRGQPQHF. DNA of the CDR3: TGTGCCAGCAGAACGACAGGGGGCAGGGGACAGCCCCAGCATTTT.

V is TRBV19 and J is TRBJ1-3, with 7 bases aligning to TRBD1. The CDR3 loop spans 14 amino acids. J gave up 2 bases and V 3 bases, and 1 base lay outside the gene matches. Germline V gene lookup returns CDR1 LNHDA and CDR2 SQIVND (reference sequence). The chain's CDR3 is CASSIDRAGNTIYF. DNA of the CDR3: TGTGCCAGTAGTATCGACAGGGCTGGAAACACCATATATTTT.

This clone was seen a handful of times. The chain combines TRBV30 with TRBJ1-6; tentative D call: TRBD1 (5 bases). Germline-derived CDR1 and CDR2 are GTSNPN and SVGIG (reference sequence). Trimming removed 0 bases at V and 11 bases at J, with 5 bases between. The CDR3 spans 11 residues. The CDR3, as DNA: TGTGCCTGGAGTGTAGGGGCACCCCTCCACTTT. This encodes CAWSVGAPLHF.